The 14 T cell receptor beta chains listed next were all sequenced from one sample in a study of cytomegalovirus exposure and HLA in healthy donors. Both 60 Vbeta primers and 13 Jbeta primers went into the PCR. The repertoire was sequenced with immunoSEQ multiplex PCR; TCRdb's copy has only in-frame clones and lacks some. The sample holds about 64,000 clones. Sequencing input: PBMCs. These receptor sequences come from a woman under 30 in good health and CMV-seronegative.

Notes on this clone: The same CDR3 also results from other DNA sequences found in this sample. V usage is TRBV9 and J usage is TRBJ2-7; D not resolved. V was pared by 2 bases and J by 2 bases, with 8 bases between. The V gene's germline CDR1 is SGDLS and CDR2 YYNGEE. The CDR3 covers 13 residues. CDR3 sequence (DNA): TGTGCCAGCAGCGTCGCCGGAGCCTACGAGCAGTACTTC. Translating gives CASSVAGAYEQYF.

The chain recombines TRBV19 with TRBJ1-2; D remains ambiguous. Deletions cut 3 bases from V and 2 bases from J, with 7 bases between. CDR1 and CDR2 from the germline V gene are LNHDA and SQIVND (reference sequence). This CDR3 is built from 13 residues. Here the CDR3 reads CASSIRSNYGYTF. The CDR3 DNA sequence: TGTGCCAGTAGTATCCGTTCCAACTATGGCTACACCTTC.

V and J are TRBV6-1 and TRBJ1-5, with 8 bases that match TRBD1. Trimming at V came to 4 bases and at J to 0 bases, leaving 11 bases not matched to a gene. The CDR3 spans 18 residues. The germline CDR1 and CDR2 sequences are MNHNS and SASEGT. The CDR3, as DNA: TGTGCCAGCAGTGGCGACGACAGGGGCCCACTTAGCAATCAGCCCCAGCATTTT. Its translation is CASSGDDRGPLSNQPQHF.

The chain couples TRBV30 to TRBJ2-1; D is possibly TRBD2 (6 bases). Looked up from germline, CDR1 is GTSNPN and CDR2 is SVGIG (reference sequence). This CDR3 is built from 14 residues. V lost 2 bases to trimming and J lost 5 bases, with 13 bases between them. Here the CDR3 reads CAWSRRGDDNEQFF. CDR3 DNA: TGTGCCTGGAGTAGGCGGGGAGATGACAATGAGCAGTTCTTC.

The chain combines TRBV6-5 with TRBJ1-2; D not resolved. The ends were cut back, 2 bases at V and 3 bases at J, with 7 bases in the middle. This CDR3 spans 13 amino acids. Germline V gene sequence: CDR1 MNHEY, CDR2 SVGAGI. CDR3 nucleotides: TGTGCCAGCAGTTACGACGGGGACTATGGCTACACCTTC. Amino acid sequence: CASSYDGDYGYTF.

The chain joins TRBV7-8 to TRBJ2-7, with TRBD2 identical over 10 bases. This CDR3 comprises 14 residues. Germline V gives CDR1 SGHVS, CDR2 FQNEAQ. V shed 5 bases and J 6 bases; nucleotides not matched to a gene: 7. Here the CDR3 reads CASSATSGAGEQYF. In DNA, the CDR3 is TGTGCCAGCAGCGCTACTAGCGGGGCCGGCGAGCAGTACTTC. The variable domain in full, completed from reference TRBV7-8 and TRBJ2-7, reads GAGVSQSPRYKVAKRGQDVALRCDPISGHVSLFWYQQALGQGPEFLTYFQNEAQLDKSGLPSDRFFAERPEGSVSTLKIQRTQQEDSAVYLCASSATSGAGEQYFGPGTRLTVT.

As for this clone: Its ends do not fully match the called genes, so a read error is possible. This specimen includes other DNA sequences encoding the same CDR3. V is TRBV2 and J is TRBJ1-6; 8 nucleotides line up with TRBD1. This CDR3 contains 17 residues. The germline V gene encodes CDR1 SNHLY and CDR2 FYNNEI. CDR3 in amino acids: CASRGQGAGVYNSPLHF. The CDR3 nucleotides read TGTGCCAGCAGGGGCCAGGGGGCCGGAGTTTATAATTCACCCCTACACTTT.

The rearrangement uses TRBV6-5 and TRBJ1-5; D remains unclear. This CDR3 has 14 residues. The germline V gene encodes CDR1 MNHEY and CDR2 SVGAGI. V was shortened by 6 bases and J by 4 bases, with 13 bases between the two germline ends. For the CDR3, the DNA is TGTGCCAGCAGATCCGGGAGCCGAAATCAGCCCCAGCATTTT. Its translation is CASRSGSRNQPQHF.

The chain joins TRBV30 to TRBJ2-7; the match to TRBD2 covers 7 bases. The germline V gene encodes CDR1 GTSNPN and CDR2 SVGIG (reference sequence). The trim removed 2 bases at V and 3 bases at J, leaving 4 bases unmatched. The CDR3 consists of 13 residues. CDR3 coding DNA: TGTGCCTGGAGTCTCGGCGGGGGCTACGAGCAGTACTTC. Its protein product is CAWSLGGGYEQYF.

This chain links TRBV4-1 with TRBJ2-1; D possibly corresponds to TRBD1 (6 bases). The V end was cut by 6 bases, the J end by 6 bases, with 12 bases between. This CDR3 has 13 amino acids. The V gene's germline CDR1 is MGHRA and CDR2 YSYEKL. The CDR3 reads CASRGQGFNEQFF. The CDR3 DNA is TGCGCCAGCAGGGGCCAGGGGTTCAATGAGCAGTTCTTC.

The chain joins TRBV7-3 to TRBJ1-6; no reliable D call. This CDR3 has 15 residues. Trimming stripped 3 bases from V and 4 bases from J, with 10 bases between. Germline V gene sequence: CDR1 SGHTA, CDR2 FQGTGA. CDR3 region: CASSFEPQYNSPLHF. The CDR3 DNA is TGTGCCAGCAGCTTTGAGCCTCAATATAATTCACCCCTCCACTTT.

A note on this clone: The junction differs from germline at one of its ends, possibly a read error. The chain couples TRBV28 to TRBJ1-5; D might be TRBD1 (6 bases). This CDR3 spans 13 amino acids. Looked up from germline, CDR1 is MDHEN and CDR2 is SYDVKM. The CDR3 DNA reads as TGTGCCAGCAGTTTACAGGGGAATCAGCACCAGCATTTT. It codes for CASSLQGNQHQHF.

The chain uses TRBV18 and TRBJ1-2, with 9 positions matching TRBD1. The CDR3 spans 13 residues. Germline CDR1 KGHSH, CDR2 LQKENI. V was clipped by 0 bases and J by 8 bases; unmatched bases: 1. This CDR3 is CASSPPDRGGYTF. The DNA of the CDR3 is TGTGCCAGCTCACCACCGGACAGGGGCGGCTACACCTTC.

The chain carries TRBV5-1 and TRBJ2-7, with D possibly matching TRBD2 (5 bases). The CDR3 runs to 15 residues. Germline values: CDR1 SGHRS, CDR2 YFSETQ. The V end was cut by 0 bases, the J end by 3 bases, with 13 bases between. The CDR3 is CASSLVVGEIYEQYF. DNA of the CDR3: TGCGCCAGCAGCTTGGTTGTCGGGGAGATCTACGAGCAGTACTTC. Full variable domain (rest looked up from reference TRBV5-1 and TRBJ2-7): KAGVTQTPRYLIKTRGQQVTLSCSPISGHRSVSWYQQTPGQGLQFLFEYFSETQRNKGNFPGRFSGRQFSNSRSEMNVSTLELGDSALYLCASSLVVGEIYEQYFGPGTRLTVT.